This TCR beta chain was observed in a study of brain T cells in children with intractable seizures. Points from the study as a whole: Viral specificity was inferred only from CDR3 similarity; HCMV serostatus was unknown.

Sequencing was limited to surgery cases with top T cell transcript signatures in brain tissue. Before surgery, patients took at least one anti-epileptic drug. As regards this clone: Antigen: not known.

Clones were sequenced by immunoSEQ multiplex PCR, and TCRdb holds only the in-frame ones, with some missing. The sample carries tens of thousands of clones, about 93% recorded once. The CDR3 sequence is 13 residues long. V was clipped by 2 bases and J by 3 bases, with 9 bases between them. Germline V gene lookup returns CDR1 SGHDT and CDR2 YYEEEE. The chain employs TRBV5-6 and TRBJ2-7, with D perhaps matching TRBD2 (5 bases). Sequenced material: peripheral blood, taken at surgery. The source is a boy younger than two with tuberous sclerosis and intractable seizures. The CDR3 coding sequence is TGTGCCAGCAGCTTCGGAGCGGACTACGAGCAGTACTTC. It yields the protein CASSFGADYEQYF.